A selection of T cell receptor beta chains follows, all from one sample in a study of CD8 T cells in Susac syndrome. One entry per CDR3 protein results from TCRdb running MiXCR on the immunoSEQ multiplex PCR reads. The sample holds about 70,000 distinct CDR3 sequences, over 90% seen once. The sequenced material came from CD8+ T cells from PBMCs. All receptors come from a human donor in good health. The CDR3 runs from the conserved cysteine through the conserved F or W. Fields, in order: CDR3 DNA, CDR3 protein, D gene, clone size, J gene, V gene. A D gene is named only where the DNA matches it firmly. Rows may omit the clone size; those that give it use once, few, many or a size class.

cdr3_nt: TGCAGTGCTAGACCCCGGGACAGGGCCTACAATGAGCAGTTCTTC; cdr3_aa: CSARPRDRAYNEQFF; d_call: TRBD1; clone_size: .; j_call: TRBJ2-1; v_call: TRBV20-1
cdr3_nt: TGTGCCAGTAGTACACAGGGGGCGTACAATCAGCCCCAGCATTTT; cdr3_aa: CASSTQGAYNQPQHF; d_call: TRBD1; clone_size: .; j_call: TRBJ1-5; v_call: TRBV19
cdr3_nt: TGTGCCAGCAGCGGATACCGGGACGCCTACGAGCAGTACTTC; cdr3_aa: CASSGYRDAYEQYF; d_call: .; clone_size: .; j_call: TRBJ2-7; v_call: TRBV7-9
cdr3_nt: TGTGCCAGCAGCGTAGGTCCTTCCGGCGGTAATTCACCCCTCCACTTT; cdr3_aa: CASSVGPSGGNSPLHF; d_call: .; clone_size: .; j_call: TRBJ1-6; v_call: TRBV9
cdr3_nt: TGTGCCAGCAGCCCGAACACAGGGGGCACTGAAGCTTTCTTT; cdr3_aa: CASSPNTGGTEAFF; d_call: TRBD1; clone_size: .; j_call: TRBJ1-1; v_call: TRBV7-9
cdr3_nt: TGTGCCAGCAGCTTCCGGGACAGAACCGAGCAGTACTTC; cdr3_aa: CASSFRDRTEQYF; d_call: TRBD1; clone_size: once; j_call: TRBJ2-7; v_call: TRBV7-6
cdr3_nt: TGTGCCAGCAGCTATCGGGACAGTCTTAGCACAGATACGCAGTATTTT; cdr3_aa: CASSYRDSLSTDTQYF; d_call: TRBD1; clone_size: .; j_call: TRBJ2-3; v_call: TRBV7-9
cdr3_nt: TGTGCCAGCAGCCAAGGAGAAGGCTGGACAGTTAACACCGGGGAGCTGTTTTTT; cdr3_aa: CASSQGEGWTVNTGELFF; d_call: .; clone_size: .; j_call: TRBJ2-2; v_call: TRBV4-2
cdr3_nt: TGTGCCAGCAGTGAAGGGATGGCTTGGACGGGCGAGCAGTTCTTC; cdr3_aa: CASSEGMAWTGEQFF; d_call: .; clone_size: .; j_call: TRBJ2-1; v_call: TRBV25-1
cdr3_nt: TGCAGTGCTAGAGAGGCTAGCGGGGGGACCGGTGAGCAGTTCTTC; cdr3_aa: CSAREASGGTGEQFF; d_call: TRBD2; clone_size: .; j_call: TRBJ2-1; v_call: TRBV20-1
cdr3_nt: TGCAGTGCTAGAGATCTTAGGGACTCTCGGTTTGAGGAGCTGTTTTTT; cdr3_aa: CSARDLRDSRFEELFF; d_call: .; clone_size: .; j_call: TRBJ2-2; v_call: TRBV20-1
cdr3_nt: TGTGCCAGCAGCCAAGAAGGGTTAGGGACCGGGGAGCTGTTTTTT; cdr3_aa: CASSQEGLGTGELFF; d_call: .; clone_size: .; j_call: TRBJ2-2; v_call: TRBV4-2
cdr3_nt: TGTGCCAGCAGTTTCGGGGGGAACGCTGAAGCTTTCTTT; cdr3_aa: CASSFGGNAEAFF; d_call: .; clone_size: .; j_call: TRBJ1-1; v_call: TRBV7-3
cdr3_nt: TGCGCCAGCAGCTTGGCCGCGGGGACAGATACGCAGTATTTT; cdr3_aa: CASSLAAGTDTQYF; d_call: .; clone_size: .; j_call: TRBJ2-3; v_call: TRBV5-1
cdr3_nt: TGTGCCAGCAGTTCCGGGGACGGCAGGGCCCTCTACAATGAGCAGTTCTTC; cdr3_aa: CASSSGDGRALYNEQFF; d_call: .; clone_size: .; j_call: TRBJ2-1; v_call: TRBV12-3/TRBV12-4
cdr3_nt: TGCAGCGTTGCAGAAGGGGGCGGTTACGAGCAGTACTTC; cdr3_aa: CSVAEGGGYEQYF; d_call: TRBD1; clone_size: .; j_call: TRBJ2-7; v_call: TRBV29-1
cdr3_nt: TGCGCCAGCAGCCAAGGAGGACAGGGATTCTACGAGCAGTACTTC; cdr3_aa: CASSQGGQGFYEQYF; d_call: TRBD1; clone_size: .; j_call: TRBJ2-7; v_call: TRBV4-1
cdr3_nt: TGTGCCAGCAGCTTGGGGGGGATAGACGGTTCACCCCTCCACTTT; cdr3_aa: CASSLGGIDGSPLHF; d_call: .; clone_size: .; j_call: TRBJ1-6; v_call: TRBV7-2
cdr3_nt: TGTGCCAGCAGCTCGCCGACAGGGACTGAAGCTTTCTTT; cdr3_aa: CASSSPTGTEAFF; d_call: TRBD1; clone_size: .; j_call: TRBJ1-1; v_call: TRBV7-9
cdr3_nt: TGTGCCAGCAGTTTAGGACAGGGCAATTCACCCCTCCACTTT; cdr3_aa: CASSLGQGNSPLHF; d_call: TRBD1; clone_size: .; j_call: TRBJ1-6; v_call: TRBV12-3/TRBV12-4
cdr3_nt: TGTGCCAGCGGGGGGGCGCAGACTGAAGCTTTCTTT; cdr3_aa: CASGGAQTEAFF; d_call: .; clone_size: .; j_call: TRBJ1-1; v_call: TRBV7-9
cdr3_nt: TGTGCCAGCAGTAAGGACAGGGGGACTGAAGCTTTCTTT; cdr3_aa: CASSKDRGTEAFF; d_call: TRBD1; clone_size: .; j_call: TRBJ1-1; v_call: TRBV6-2/TRBV6-3
cdr3_nt: TGCGCCAGCAGCCCAGACCGACTAGCGACGAACACCGGGGAGCTGTTTTTT; cdr3_aa: CASSPDRLATNTGELFF; d_call: TRBD2; clone_size: .; j_call: TRBJ2-2; v_call: TRBV4-1
cdr3_nt: TGCAGCGTTGTACTAGCGGGGGGTCCCACTTGGCCAGATACGCAGTATTTT; cdr3_aa: CSVVLAGGPTWPDTQYF; d_call: TRBD2; clone_size: once; j_call: TRBJ2-3; v_call: TRBV29-1
cdr3_nt: TGTGCCAGCAGTGAAGCGAAGGTGCTCTATGGCTACACCTTC; cdr3_aa: CASSEAKVLYGYTF; d_call: .; clone_size: .; j_call: TRBJ1-2; v_call: TRBV2
cdr3_nt: TGTGCCAGCAGTTTCTCAATGGCGGGGAACCAAGAGACCCAGTACTTC; cdr3_aa: CASSFSMAGNQETQYF; d_call: .; clone_size: .; j_call: TRBJ2-5; v_call: TRBV12-3/TRBV12-4
cdr3_nt: TGTGCCAGCAGCAGGGACAGCCGCTATGGCTACACCTTC; cdr3_aa: CASSRDSRYGYTF; d_call: TRBD1; clone_size: .; j_call: TRBJ1-2; v_call: TRBV7-9
cdr3_nt: TGTGCCAGCAGCTTGTGGCAGGGGAAGGCTTTGAGGGGCTACACCTTC; cdr3_aa: CASSLWQGKALRGYTF; d_call: .; clone_size: .; j_call: TRBJ1-2; v_call: TRBV5-6
cdr3_nt: TGTGCCAGCATACAGACAGCCTCCTACAATGAGCAGTTCTTC; cdr3_aa: CASIQTASYNEQFF; d_call: .; clone_size: .; j_call: TRBJ2-1; v_call: TRBV27
cdr3_nt: TGTGCCAGCAGCCACAACCTGGAGTGGAAAGATACGCAGTATTTT; cdr3_aa: CASSHNLEWKDTQYF; d_call: .; clone_size: once; j_call: TRBJ2-3; v_call: TRBV7-9
cdr3_nt: TGTGCCAGCAGCCCACCGGGTAGTCGGAATGAGCAGTTCTTC; cdr3_aa: CASSPPGSRNEQFF; d_call: .; clone_size: .; j_call: TRBJ2-1; v_call: TRBV7-9
cdr3_nt: TGTGCCAGCAGCTCTACGGACAGGGGGGACGACGAGCAGTACTTC; cdr3_aa: CASSSTDRGDDEQYF; d_call: TRBD1; clone_size: once; j_call: TRBJ2-7; v_call: TRBV7-9
cdr3_nt: TGTGCCAGCAGTCCGACTCCCGTTCAGGGCTACACCTTC; cdr3_aa: CASSPTPVQGYTF; d_call: .; clone_size: .; j_call: TRBJ1-2; v_call: TRBV27
cdr3_nt: TGCAGTGCTAGAGATCTCTCCGTGGCTTCATTGTGGGGGCAGCCCCAGCATTTT; cdr3_aa: CSARDLSVASLWGQPQHF; d_call: .; clone_size: .; j_call: TRBJ1-5; v_call: TRBV20-1
cdr3_nt: TGTGCCAGCAGTCTTTCCCCCGAGCAGTACTTC; cdr3_aa: CASSLSPEQYF; d_call: .; clone_size: .; j_call: TRBJ2-7; v_call: TRBV28
cdr3_nt: TGTGCCAGCAGCCAAGATCGAGGGGCGCCCACCGGGGAGCTGTTTTTT; cdr3_aa: CASSQDRGAPTGELFF; d_call: .; clone_size: .; j_call: TRBJ2-2; v_call: TRBV3-1
cdr3_nt: TGTGCCAGCAGTTATCTACGCGTGGATGAGCAGTACTTC; cdr3_aa: CASSYLRVDEQYF; d_call: .; clone_size: once; j_call: TRBJ2-7; v_call: TRBV28
cdr3_nt: TGTGCCAGCAGTCACGGGGATGAGCAGTTCTTC; cdr3_aa: CASSHGDEQFF; d_call: .; clone_size: .; j_call: TRBJ2-1; v_call: TRBV6-2/TRBV6-3